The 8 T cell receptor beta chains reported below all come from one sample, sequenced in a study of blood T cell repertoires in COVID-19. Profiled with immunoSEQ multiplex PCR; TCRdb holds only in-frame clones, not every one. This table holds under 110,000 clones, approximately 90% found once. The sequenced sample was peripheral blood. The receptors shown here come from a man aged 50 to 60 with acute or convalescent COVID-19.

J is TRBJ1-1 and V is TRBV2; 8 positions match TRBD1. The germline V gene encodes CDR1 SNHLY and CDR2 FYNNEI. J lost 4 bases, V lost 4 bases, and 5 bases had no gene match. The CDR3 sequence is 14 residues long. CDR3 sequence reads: CASSGQGQATEAFF. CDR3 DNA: TGTGCCAGCAGTGGACAGGGGCAAGCCACTGAAGCTTTCTTT.

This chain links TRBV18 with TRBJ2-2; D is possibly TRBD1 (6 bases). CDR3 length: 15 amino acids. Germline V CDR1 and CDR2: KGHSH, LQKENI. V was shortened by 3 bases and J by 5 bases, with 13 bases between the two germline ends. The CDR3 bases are TGTGCCAGCTCACCCCCAGGGGCAAGTACCGGGGAGCTGTTTTTT. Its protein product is CASSPPGASTGELFF.

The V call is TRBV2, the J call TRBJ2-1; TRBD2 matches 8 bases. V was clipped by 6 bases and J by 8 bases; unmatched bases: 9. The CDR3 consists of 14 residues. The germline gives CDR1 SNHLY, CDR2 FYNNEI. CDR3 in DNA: TGTGCCAGCAGAGCCCCGGGACTAGATCATGAGCAGTTCTTC. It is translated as CASRAPGLDHEQFF.

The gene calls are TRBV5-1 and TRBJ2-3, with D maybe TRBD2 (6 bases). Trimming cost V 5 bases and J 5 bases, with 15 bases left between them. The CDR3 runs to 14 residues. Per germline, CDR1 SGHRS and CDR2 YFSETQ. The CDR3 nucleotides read TGCGCCAGCAGACACCCGGGACTTGAAGATACGCAGTATTTT. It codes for CASRHPGLEDTQYF.

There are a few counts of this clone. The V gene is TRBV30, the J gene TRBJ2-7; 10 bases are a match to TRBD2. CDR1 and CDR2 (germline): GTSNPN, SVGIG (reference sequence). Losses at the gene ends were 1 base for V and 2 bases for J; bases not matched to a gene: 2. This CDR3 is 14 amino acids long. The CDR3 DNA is TGTGCCTGGAGTGGGCTAGCGGGGGCCTACGAGCAGTACTTC. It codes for CAWSGLAGAYEQYF.

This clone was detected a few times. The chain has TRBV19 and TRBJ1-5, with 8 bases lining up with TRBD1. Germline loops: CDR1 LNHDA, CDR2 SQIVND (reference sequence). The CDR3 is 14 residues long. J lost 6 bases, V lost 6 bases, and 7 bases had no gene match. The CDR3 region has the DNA TGTGCCAGTAGCTACCAGGGGGCTATTCAGCCCCAGCATTTT. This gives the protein CASSYQGAIQPQHF.

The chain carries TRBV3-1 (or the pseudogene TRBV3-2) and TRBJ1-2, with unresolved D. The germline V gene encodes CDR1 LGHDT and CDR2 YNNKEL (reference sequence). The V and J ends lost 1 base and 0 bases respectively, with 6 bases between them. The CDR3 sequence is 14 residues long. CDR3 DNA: TGTGCCAGCAGCCAAGTGCGCGCTAACTATGGCTACACCTTC. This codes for CASSQVRANYGYTF.

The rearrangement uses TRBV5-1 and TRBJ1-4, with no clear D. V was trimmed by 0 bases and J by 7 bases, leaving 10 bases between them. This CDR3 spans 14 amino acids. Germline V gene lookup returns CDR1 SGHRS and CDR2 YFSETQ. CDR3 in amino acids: CASSLGTSAEKLFF. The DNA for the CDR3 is TGCGCCAGCAGCTTGGGTACAAGTGCTGAAAAACTGTTTTTT.